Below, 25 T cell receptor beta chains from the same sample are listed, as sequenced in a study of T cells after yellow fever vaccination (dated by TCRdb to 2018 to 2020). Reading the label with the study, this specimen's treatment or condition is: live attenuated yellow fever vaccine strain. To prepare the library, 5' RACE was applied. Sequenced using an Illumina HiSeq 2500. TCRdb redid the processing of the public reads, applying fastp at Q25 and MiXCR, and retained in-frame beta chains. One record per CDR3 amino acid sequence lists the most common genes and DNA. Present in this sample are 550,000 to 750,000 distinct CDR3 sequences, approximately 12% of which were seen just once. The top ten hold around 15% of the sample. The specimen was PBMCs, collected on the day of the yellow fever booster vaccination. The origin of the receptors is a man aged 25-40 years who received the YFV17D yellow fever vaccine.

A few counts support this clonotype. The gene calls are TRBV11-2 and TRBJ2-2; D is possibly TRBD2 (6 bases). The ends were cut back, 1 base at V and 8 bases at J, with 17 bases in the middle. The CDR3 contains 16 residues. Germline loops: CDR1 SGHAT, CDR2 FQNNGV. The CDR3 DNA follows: TGTGCCAGCAGCTTAGGTGCAGGGACTCAGAGGGGGGAGCTGTTTTTT. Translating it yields CASSLGAGTQRGELFF.

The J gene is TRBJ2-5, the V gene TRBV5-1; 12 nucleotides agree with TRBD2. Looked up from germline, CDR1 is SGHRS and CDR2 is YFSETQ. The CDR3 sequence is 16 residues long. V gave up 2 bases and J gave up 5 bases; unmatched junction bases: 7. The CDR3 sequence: CASSFRTSGTGETQYF. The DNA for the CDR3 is TGCGCCAGCAGCTTCAGGACTAGCGGGACCGGTGAGACCCAGTACTTC.

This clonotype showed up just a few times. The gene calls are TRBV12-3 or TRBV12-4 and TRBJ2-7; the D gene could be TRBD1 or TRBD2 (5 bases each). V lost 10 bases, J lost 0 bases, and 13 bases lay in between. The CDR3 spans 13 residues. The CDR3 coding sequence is TGTGCCACCACCTGGGACGGCTCCTACGAGCAGTACTTC. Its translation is CATTWDGSYEQYF.

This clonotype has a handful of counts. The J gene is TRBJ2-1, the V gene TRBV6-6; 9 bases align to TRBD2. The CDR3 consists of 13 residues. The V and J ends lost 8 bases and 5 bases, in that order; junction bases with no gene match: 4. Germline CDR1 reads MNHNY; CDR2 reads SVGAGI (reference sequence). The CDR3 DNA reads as TGTGCCAGCCAAATAGCGGGAGACAATGAGCAGTTCTTC. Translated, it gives CASQIAGDNEQFF.

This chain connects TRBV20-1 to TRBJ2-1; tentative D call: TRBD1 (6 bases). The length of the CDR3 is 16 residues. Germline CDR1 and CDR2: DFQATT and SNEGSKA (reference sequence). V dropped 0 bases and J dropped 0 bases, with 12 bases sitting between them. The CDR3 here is CSARDGGGGSYNEQFF. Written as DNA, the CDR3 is TGCAGTGCTAGAGATGGGGGCGGAGGCTCCTACAATGAGCAGTTCTTC.

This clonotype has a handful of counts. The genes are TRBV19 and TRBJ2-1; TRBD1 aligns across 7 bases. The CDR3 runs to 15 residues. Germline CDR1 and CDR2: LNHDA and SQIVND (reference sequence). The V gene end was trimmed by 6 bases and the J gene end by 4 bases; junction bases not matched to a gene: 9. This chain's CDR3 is CASSLGQLRYNEQFF. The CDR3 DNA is TGTGCCAGTAGCCTGGGACAGTTGAGGTACAATGAGCAGTTCTTC.

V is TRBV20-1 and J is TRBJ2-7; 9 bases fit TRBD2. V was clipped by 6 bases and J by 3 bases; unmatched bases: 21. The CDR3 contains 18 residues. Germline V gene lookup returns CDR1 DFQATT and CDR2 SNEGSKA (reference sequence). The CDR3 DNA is TGCAGTGCAACGCTAGCGGGACTCCCCCGAAAAAGGAGCTACGAGCAGTACTTC. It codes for CSATLAGLPRKRSYEQYF.

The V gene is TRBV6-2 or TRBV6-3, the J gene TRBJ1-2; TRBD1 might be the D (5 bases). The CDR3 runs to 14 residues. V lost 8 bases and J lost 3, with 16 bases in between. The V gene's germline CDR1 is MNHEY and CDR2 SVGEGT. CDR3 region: CASQHAGTDYGYTF. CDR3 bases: TGTGCCAGCCAACACGCGGGGACGGACTATGGCTACACCTTC.

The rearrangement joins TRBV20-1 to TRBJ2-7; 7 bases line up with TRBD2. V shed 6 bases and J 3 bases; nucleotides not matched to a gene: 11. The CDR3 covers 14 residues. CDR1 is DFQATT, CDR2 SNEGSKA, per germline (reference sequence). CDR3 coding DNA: TGCAGTGCCACGGGGGGAGGGTCTAACTACGAGCAGTACTTC. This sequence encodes CSATGGGSNYEQYF.

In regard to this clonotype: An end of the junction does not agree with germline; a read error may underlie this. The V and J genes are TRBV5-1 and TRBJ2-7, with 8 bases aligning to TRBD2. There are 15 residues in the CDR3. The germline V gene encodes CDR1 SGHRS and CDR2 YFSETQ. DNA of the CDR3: TGCGCCAGCAGCGCAGGACTAGCAGACCTCTACGAGCGGTACTTC. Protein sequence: CASSAGLADLYERYF.

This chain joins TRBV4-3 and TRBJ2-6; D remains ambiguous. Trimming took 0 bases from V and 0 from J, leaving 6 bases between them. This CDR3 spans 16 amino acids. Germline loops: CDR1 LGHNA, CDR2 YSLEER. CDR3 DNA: TGCGCCAGCAGCCAAGATGGCGACTCTGGGGCCAACGTCCTGACTTTC. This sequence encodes CASSQDGDSGANVLTF.

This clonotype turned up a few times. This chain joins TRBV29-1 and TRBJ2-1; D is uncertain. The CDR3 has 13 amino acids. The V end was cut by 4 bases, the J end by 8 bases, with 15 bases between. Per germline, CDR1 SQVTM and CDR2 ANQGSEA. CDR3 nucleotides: TGCAGCGTTGGTGAGAGGATCGTCCATGAGCAGTTCTTC. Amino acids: CSVGERIVHEQFF.

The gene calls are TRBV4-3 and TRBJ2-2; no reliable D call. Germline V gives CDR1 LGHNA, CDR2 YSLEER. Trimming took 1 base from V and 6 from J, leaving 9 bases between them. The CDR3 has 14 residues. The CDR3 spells CASSQGNFPGELFF. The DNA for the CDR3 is TGCGCCAGCAGCCAAGGGAACTTTCCCGGGGAGCTGTTTTTT.

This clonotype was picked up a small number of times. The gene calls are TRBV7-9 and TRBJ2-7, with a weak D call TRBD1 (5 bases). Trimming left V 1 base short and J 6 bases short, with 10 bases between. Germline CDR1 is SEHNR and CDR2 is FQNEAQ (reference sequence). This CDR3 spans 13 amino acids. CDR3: CASSLVPQGEQYF. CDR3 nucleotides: TGTGCCAGCAGCTTAGTCCCTCAGGGCGAGCAGTACTTC.

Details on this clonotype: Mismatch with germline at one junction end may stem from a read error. The DNA of the CDR3 is TGTGCCACCCCCGGGTACACCGGGGAGCTGGTTTTT. The encoded protein is CATPGYTGELVF. V and J are TRBV28 and TRBJ2-2; TRBD2 is a possible D gene (5 bases). The V gene's germline CDR1 is MDHEN and CDR2 SYDVKM. This CDR3 is 12 amino acids long.

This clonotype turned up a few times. CDR3 amino acids: CASSLEDRPRETQYF. The CDR3 coding sequence is TGTGCCAGCAGCTTAGAGGACAGGCCTCGGGAGACCCAGTACTTC. The chain carries TRBV7-9 and TRBJ2-5; 7 bases match TRBD1. Per the germline V gene, CDR1 is SEHNR and CDR2 is FQNEAQ (reference sequence). The V gene end was trimmed by 1 base and the J gene end by 5 bases; junction bases not matched to a gene: 7. The CDR3 is made up of 15 amino acids.

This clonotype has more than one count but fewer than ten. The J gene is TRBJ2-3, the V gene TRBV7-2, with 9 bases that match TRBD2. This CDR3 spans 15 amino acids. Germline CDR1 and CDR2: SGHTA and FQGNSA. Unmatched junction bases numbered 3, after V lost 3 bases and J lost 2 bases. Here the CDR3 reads CASSFTSGPTDTQYF. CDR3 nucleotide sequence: TGTGCCAGCAGCTTCACTAGCGGGCCCACAGATACGCAGTATTTT.

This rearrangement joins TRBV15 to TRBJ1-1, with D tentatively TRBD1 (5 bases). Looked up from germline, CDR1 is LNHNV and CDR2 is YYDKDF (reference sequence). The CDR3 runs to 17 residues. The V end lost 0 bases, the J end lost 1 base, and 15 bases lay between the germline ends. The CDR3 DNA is TGTGCCACCAGCAGAGATCGAGGGGATGGAGGGAACACTGAAGCTTTCTTT. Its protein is CATSRDRGDGGNTEAFF.

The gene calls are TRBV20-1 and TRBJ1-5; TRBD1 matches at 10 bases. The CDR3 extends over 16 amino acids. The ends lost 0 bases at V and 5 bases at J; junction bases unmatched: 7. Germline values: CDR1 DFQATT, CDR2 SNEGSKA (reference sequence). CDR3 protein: CSARDSLTGGDQPQHF. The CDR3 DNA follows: TGCAGTGCTAGAGATTCCCTGACAGGGGGCGATCAGCCCCAGCATTTT.

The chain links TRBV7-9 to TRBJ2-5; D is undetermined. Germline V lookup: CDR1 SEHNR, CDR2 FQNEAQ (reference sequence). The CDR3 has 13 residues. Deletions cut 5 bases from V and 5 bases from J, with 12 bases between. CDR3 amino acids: CASSHSIGETQYF. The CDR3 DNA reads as TGTGCCAGCAGCCATAGCATTGGGGAGACCCAGTACTTC.

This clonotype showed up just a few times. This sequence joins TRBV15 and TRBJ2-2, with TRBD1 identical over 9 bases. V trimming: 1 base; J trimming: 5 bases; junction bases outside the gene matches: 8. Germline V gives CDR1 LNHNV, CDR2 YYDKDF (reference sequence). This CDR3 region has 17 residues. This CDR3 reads CATSRVEQGARTGELFF. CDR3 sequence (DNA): TGTGCCACCAGCAGAGTCGAACAGGGGGCGCGGACCGGGGAGCTGTTTTTT.

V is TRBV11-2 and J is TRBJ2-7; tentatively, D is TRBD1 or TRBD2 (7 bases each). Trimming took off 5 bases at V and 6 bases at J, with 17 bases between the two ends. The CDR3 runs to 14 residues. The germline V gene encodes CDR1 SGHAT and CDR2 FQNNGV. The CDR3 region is CASSTGAGGGEQYF. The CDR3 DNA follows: TGTGCCAGCAGCACCGGGGCAGGGGGGGGCGAGCAGTACTTC. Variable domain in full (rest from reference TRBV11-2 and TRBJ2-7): EAGVAQSPRYKIIEKRQSVAFWCNPISGHATLYWYQQILGQGPKLLIQFQNNGVVDDSQLPKDRFSAERLKGVDSTLKIQPAKLEDSAVYLCASSTGAGGGEQYFGPGTRLTVT.

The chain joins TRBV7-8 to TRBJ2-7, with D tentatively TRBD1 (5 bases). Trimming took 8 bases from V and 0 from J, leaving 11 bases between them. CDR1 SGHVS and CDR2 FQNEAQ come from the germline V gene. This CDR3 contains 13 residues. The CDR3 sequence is CASRGHTSYEQYF. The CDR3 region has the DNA TGTGCCAGCCGCGGACATACCTCCTACGAGCAGTACTTC.

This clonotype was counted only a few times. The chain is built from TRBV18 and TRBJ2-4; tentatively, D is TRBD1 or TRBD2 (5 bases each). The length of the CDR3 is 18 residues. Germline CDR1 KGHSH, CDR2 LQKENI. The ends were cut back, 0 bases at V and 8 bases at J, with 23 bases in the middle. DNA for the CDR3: TGTGCCAGCTCACCACCGGGCCCGGGGCACCCGTTGGGGGACATTCAGTACTTC. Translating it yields CASSPPGPGHPLGDIQYF.

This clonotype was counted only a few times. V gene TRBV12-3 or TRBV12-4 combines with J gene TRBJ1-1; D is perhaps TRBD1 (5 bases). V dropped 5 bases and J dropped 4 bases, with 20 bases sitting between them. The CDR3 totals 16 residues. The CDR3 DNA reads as TGTGCCAGCAGTCCCCCCCCGGGGGGACGGGGCACTGAAGCTTTCTTT. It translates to CASSPPPGGRGTEAFF.